This T cell receptor (beta chain) comes out of a study of blood T cell repertoires in COVID-19. Study-wide background: Nucleic acid was either cDNA or gDNA, and it came from T cells, B-cell-depleted T cells, or PBMCs.

Produced via immunoSEQ multiplex PCR; TCRdb's table is partial and in-frame only. The repertoire has about 430,000 clones, 85% to 90% of them found once; the top ten carry 0.95% to 1.3%. Participants spanned ages about 18 to 95 years and resided in about two dozen US areas. Cohorts were based on clinical histories the participants reported. Either two negative PCRs, clearance, or symptom resolution qualified Cohort 3 donors as recovered. Germline V gene lookup returns CDR1 SGDLS and CDR2 YYNGEE. Trimming took 0 bases from V and 5 from J, leaving 11 bases between them. The CDR3 has 14 amino acids. The J gene is TRBJ1-2, the V gene TRBV9, with D possibly TRBD1 on 6 matching bases. Sequencing was done on a sample of PBMCs or T cells enriched from blood (not recorded which). This sequence originates from a man aged 25-45 years who had recovered from COVID-19. The chain's CDR3 is CASSVGQARYGYTF. The CDR3 region has the DNA TGTGCCAGCAGCGTAGGACAGGCTAGATATGGCTACACCTTC.